The source of this TCR beta chain is a study of T cell responses to AZD1222 COVID-19 vaccine. Turning to the study itself: Both about-4-week and about-12-week second-dose recipients were combined.

Only one count was recorded for this clone. V was cut by 0 bases and J by 5 bases, with 10 bases left in between. The CDR3 covers 14 residues. CDR1 and CDR2 (germline): MNHEY, SVGAGI. Assay used: immunoSEQ multiplex PCR; TCRdb lists only in-frame clones, some missing. The top ten hold about 5.6% of the sample, which has about 120,000 clones, over 70% seen once. This clonotype was obtained from an adult in good health. The V and J genes are TRBV6-5 and TRBJ1-2; D is possibly TRBD1 (6 bases). Sample: peripheral blood, taken on day 0 of AZD1222 vaccination. The DNA for the CDR3 is TGTGCCAGCAGTTACTCCCTGGACAGTTATGGCTACACCTTC. This encodes CASSYSLDSYGYTF.